This T cell receptor beta chain was identified in a study of identical twins. This clonotype was seen a few times. The antigen is not known. TCRdb independently ran MiXCR on the 5' RACE reads; one entry per CDR3 protein. Among 500,000 to 550,000 distinct CDR3 sequences, roughly a fifth were seen once, and the ten largest hold 0.8% to 1%. Trimming left V 5 bases short and J 2 bases short, with 12 bases between. The CDR3 consists of 14 residues. Germline V CDR1 and CDR2: SGHTA, FQGNSA. The study, taken as a whole, reports: Insertions were reduced in abundant cord blood beta clonotypes but not in memory repertoires.

All donors were healthy, and all were Caucasian. The same data also went into a second study, on T cells expressing NK-cell markers. That work contributes: Several experiments added an anti-gamma-delta TCR antibody to sort only alpha-beta TCR T cells. The share of CD8+ T cells held by dominant NKG2C+ clonotypes was about 1.0-7.5% in several donors.

The clonotype originates from a woman younger than 35 in good health. Sequencing was done on a sample of CD4+ T cells sorted from blood. The gene calls are TRBV7-2 and TRBJ1-2; D might be TRBD1 (5 bases). CDR3 DNA: TGTGCCAGCAGCACATTCAGGGACAACTATGGCTACACCTTC. Its protein product is CASSTFRDNYGYTF.